A selection of T cell receptor beta chains follows, all from one sample in a study of siplizumab effects on memory and regulatory T cells. Measured with immunoSEQ multiplex PCR; TCRdb has only the in-frame clones, and not every one. This sample has approximately 100,000 clones, with roughly 93% found just once. The sequenced sample consisted of non-Treg CD4+ T cells sorted from blood. Receptors were obtained from a human donor in good health. CDR3s include the opening cysteine and the closing phenylalanine or tryptophan. The D gene is left open where the match is weak. For some rows the clone size is stated as once, few or many, or as a class when expanded; others skip it.

J gene | V gene | clone size | D gene | CDR3 protein | CDR3 DNA
TRBJ2-1 | TRBV6-4 | - | - | CASSANGQRYNEQFF | TGTGCCAGCAGCGCGAACGGACAGAGGTACAATGAGCAGTTCTTC
TRBJ1-2 | TRBV5-4 | - | TRBD1 | CASRTGGGGSYGYTF | TGTGCCAGCCGGACAGGGGGCGGGGGGAGCTATGGCTACACCTTC
TRBJ1-3 | TRBV28 | - | - | CASSFAGNAAGNTIYF | TGTGCCAGCAGTTTTGCAGGGAACGCGGCCGGAAACACCATATATTTT
TRBJ2-1 | TRBV5-1 | once | - | CASSYERADLNEQFF | TGCGCCAGCAGCTACGAAAGGGCGGATCTGAATGAGCAGTTCTTC
TRBJ1-1 | TRBV7-9 | - | - | CASSRDWNTEAFF | TGTGCCAGCAGCCGTGACTGGAACACTGAAGCTTTCTTT
TRBJ1-5 | TRBV28 | once | TRBD1 | CASDSGQGDGQPQHF | TGTGCCAGCGATTCCGGACAGGGTGATGGTCAGCCCCAGCATTTT
TRBJ2-3 | TRBV14 | once | - | CASSAGRGARGTDTQYF | TGTGCCAGCAGCGCAGGAAGGGGGGCCAGGGGCACAGATACGCAGTATTTT
TRBJ1-3 | TRBV6-5 | - | - | CASTSSGNTIYF | TGTGCCAGCACTTCCTCTGGAAACACCATATATTTT
TRBJ2-7 | TRBV27 | - | - | CASTGRTDSSYEQYF | TGTGCCAGCACCGGTCGTACGGATAGCTCCTACGAGCAGTACTTC
TRBJ2-1 | TRBV7-9 | - | TRBD2 | CASPTLAGGLRFSGQFF | TGTGCCAGCCCCACCCTAGCGGGGGGACTCCGCTTCTCAGGGCAGTTCTTC
TRBJ2-7 | TRBV5-1 | - | TRBD1 | CASSTWTGSPYEQYF | TGCGCCAGCAGCACTTGGACAGGGAGCCCCTACGAGCAGTACTTC
TRBJ1-1 | TRBV18 | once | TRBD1 | CASSPRTGQERVNTEAFF | TGTGCCAGCTCACCAAGGACAGGCCAGGAGAGGGTGAACACTGAAGCTTTCTTT
TRBJ2-5 | TRBV2 | once | - | CASSEETGGYF | TGTGCCAGCAGTGAGGAAACCGGGGGGTACTTC
TRBJ1-6 | TRBV5-4 | - | TRBD1 | CASSVPRQGGLSPLHF | TGTGCCAGCAGCGTGCCCAGACAGGGAGGCCTTTCACCCCTCCACTTT
TRBJ2-7 | TRBV7-7 | - | - | CASSPGQRSEQYF | TGTGCCAGCAGTCCTGGACAGAGGAGCGAGCAGTACTTC
TRBJ2-2 | TRBV5-1 | - | TRBD1 | CASRTGGLGTGELFF | TGCGCCAGCAGAACAGGGGGATTAGGAACCGGGGAGCTGTTTTTT
TRBJ2-3 | TRBV10-3 | once | - | CAISELGPRTDTQYF | TGTGCCATCAGTGAGTTGGGCCCCCGCACAGATACGCAGTATTTT
TRBJ2-1 | TRBV11-2 | - | TRBD2 | CASSLAAGVNEQFF | TGTGCCAGCAGCTTAGCCGCGGGAGTAAATGAGCAGTTCTTC
TRBJ2-3 | TRBV20-1 | - | - | CSPKDTDTQYF | TGCAGCCCCAAGGACACAGATACGCAGTATTTT
TRBJ2-1 | TRBV7-2 | once | TRBD2 | CASSSGVRLGPIF | TGTGCCAGCAGCAGCGGGGTAAGACTAGGACCGATCTTC
TRBJ1-4 | TRBV5-1 | - | - | CASSITATNEKLFF | TGCGCCAGCAGCATCACTGCAACTAATGAAAAACTGTTTTTT
TRBJ2-7 | TRBV6-1 | - | - | CASTPEAGYSEQYF | TGTGCCAGCACCCCCGAGGCAGGGTACTCCGAGCAGTACTTC